One and the same sample provided the 31 T cell receptor beta chains below, sequenced in a study of shared clonotypes between healthy human individuals. This table comes from immunoSEQ multiplex PCR, and its TCRdb copy is limited to in-frame clones, with some not included. The sample lists approximately 1.5 million clones, just under 99% seen once, with 0.3% to 0.45% in the top ten. Sequencing input: naive CD4+ T cells sorted from blood. The sample's subset: CD45RA+ positively selected. The receptors here all came from a man in his thirties or forties in good health.

J is TRBJ1-5 and V is TRBV30, with D uncertain. Germline V lookup: CDR1 GTSNPN, CDR2 SVGIG (reference sequence). This CDR3 comprises 13 residues. Trimming pared 0 bases from V and 4 bases from J, leaving 7 bases between. The CDR3 DNA sequence: TGTGCCTGGAGTGTCTCTTGGAATCAGCCCCAGCATTTT. Translating it yields CAWSVSWNQPQHF.

The chain couples TRBV29-1 to TRBJ1-1; D unclear. This CDR3 spans 14 amino acids. V lost 4 bases and J 1 base, leaving 13 bases between the germline ends. CDR1 SQVTM and CDR2 ANQGSEA come from the germline V gene. The CDR3: CSVVSLSPNTEAFF. The CDR3 DNA sequence: TGCAGCGTTGTTAGCCTCAGTCCGAACACTGAAGCTTTCTTT.

This clone appeared once. This rearrangement joins TRBV28 to TRBJ1-2; a weak D match, TRBD1 (5 bases). V lost 6 bases and J lost 4, with 15 bases in between. The germline V gene has CDR1 MDHEN and CDR2 SYDVKM. The CDR3 is 14 amino acids. The CDR3 spells CASSQDMEIYGYTF. As DNA, the CDR3 is TGTGCCAGCAGCCAGGACATGGAAATCTATGGCTACACCTTC.

This clone was seen only once. V usage is TRBV7-2 and J usage is TRBJ2-7, with D possibly called TRBD1 or TRBD2 (5 bases each). The CDR3 length is 14 residues. Germline V gene data show CDR1 as SGHTA and CDR2 as FQGNSA. Trimming left V 3 bases short and J 7 bases short, with 16 bases between. The CDR3 DNA sequence: TGTGCCAGCAGCTTTGGGACGCCCCTTTCGGAGCAGTACTTC. It encodes CASSFGTPLSEQYF.

This chain connects TRBV9 to TRBJ2-1; D perhaps matches TRBD1 (6 bases). From germline, CDR1 is SGDLS and CDR2 YYNGEE. CDR3 size: 15 residues. Trimming took 4 bases from V and 4 from J, leaving 15 bases between them. The CDR3 region has the DNA TGTGCCAGCAGCACAACCGGGACAAAGTACAATGAGCAGTTCTTC. Its protein product is CASSTTGTKYNEQFF.

The chain carries TRBV25-1 and TRBJ2-1; no clear D. V lost 1 base to trimming and J lost 5 bases, with 12 bases between them. This CDR3 has 15 residues. Germline-derived CDR1 and CDR2 are MGHDK and SYGVNS. CDR3 sequence reads: CASSEWGLDNNEQFF. In DNA, the CDR3 is TGTGCCAGCAGTGAATGGGGTTTAGACAACAATGAGCAGTTCTTC.

In nucleotides, the CDR3 is TGTGCCAGCAGCTTAGGTCGACAGGTGAACACTGAAGCTTTCTTT. It codes for CASSLGRQVNTEAFF. This chain links TRBV7-9 with TRBJ1-1, with TRBD1 as a possible D gene (6 bases). CDR1 is SEHNR and CDR2 is FQNEAQ in the germline V gene (reference sequence). Trimming left V 1 base short and J 0 bases short, with 9 bases between. CDR3 length: 15 amino acids.

The chain employs TRBV12-5 and TRBJ2-7; tentative D call: TRBD2 (6 bases). The germline V gene has CDR1 LGHNT and CDR2 FRNRAP. Trimming cost V 0 bases and J 2 bases, with 14 bases left between them. This CDR3 is 16 amino acids long. The DNA of the CDR3 is TGTGCTAGTGGTTTGGTACCGTTGACGGGAGCCTACGAGCAGTACTTC. Translating gives CASGLVPLTGAYEQYF.

The CDR3 loop is CASSQDLGDSITQPQHF. The CDR3 DNA follows: TGCGCCAGCAGCCAAGATTTGGGGGACAGTATCACTCAGCCCCAGCATTTT. The chain recombines TRBV4-1 with TRBJ1-5, with 7 bases matching TRBD1. V was clipped by 0 bases and J by 6 bases; unmatched bases: 11. The CDR3 has 17 residues. Germline lookup yields CDR1 MGHRA and CDR2 YSYEKL.

The chain links TRBV5-1 to TRBJ2-1; unclear D gene. In germline, CDR1 is SGHRS, CDR2 YFSETQ. V was cut by 1 base and J by 6 bases, with 8 bases left in between. The CDR3 sequence is 13 residues long. The CDR3, as DNA: TGCGCCAGCAGCTTGCAAGCCATCAATGAGCAGTTCTTC. Protein sequence: CASSLQAINEQFF.

This chain uses TRBV9 with TRBJ1-1, with TRBD1 matching 7 bases. CDR3 length: 15 residues. With 2 bases clipped from V and 3 bases from J, the junction kept 7 bases outside the gene matches. Germline V CDR1 and CDR2: SGDLS, YYNGEE. CDR3 in amino acids: CASSVGGGGYTEAFF. Here the CDR3 DNA reads TGTGCCAGCAGCGTGGGAGGGGGCGGATACACTGAAGCTTTCTTT.

The chain has TRBV29-1 and TRBJ2-3; 8 bases agree with TRBD2. The J segment lost 3 bases and the V segment lost 7 bases, leaving 6 bases of the junction unmatched. The CDR3 covers 13 residues. CDR1 and CDR2 (germline): SQVTM, ANQGSEA. CDR3 nucleotides: TGCAGCGGCACTGCGGGAGGAACAGATACGCAGTATTTT. Protein product: CSGTAGGTDTQYF.

V is TRBV7-9 and J is TRBJ1-1; the D gene is possibly TRBD1 (5 bases). V was shortened by 5 bases and J by 0 bases, with 13 bases between the two germline ends. The CDR3 runs 15 residues. The germline gives CDR1 SEHNR, CDR2 FQNEAQ (reference sequence). The CDR3, as DNA: TGTGCCAGCAGCAACCCGGGGGAAATGAACACTGAAGCTTTCTTT. It yields the protein CASSNPGEMNTEAFF.

The chain links TRBV18 to TRBJ2-4; TRBD2 aligns across 8 bases. CDR1 is KGHSH and CDR2 is LQKENI in the germline V gene. The length of the CDR3 is 16 residues. V gave up 3 bases and J gave up 1 base; unmatched junction bases: 5. CDR3 coding DNA: TGTGCCAGCTCACCCCCTTTAGCGGGGGCCAAAAACATTCAGTACTTC. Translation: CASSPPLAGAKNIQYF.

The chain links TRBV6-1 to TRBJ2-6, with D unclear. Trimming took 6 bases from V and 1 from J, leaving 7 bases between them. The germline gives CDR1 MNHNS, CDR2 SASEGT. CDR3 length: 14 amino acids. CDR3 sequence: CASRRLSGANVLTF. CDR3 bases: TGTGCCAGCAGAAGATTATCTGGGGCCAACGTCCTGACTTTC.

The chain links TRBV19 to TRBJ1-5, with unresolved D. Per the germline V gene, CDR1 is LNHDA and CDR2 is SQIVND (reference sequence). Between the trimmed V and J ends, which lost 5 bases and 0 bases, there was a span of 8 bases. The CDR3 consists of 14 residues. Here the CDR3 reads CASSGIYSNQPQHF. The CDR3, as DNA: TGTGCCAGTAGTGGGATCTATAGCAATCAGCCCCAGCATTTT.

This chain joins TRBV19 and TRBJ2-7; 7 positions match TRBD1. The CDR3 is made up of 13 amino acids. Per the germline V gene, CDR1 is LNHDA and CDR2 is SQIVND (reference sequence). Germline trimming cut 6 bases from V and 6 bases from J; bases unmatched to any gene: 8. The CDR3 here is CASSFTGDAEQYF. The DNA for the CDR3 is TGTGCCAGTAGCTTTACAGGGGACGCCGAGCAGTACTTC.

This chain connects TRBV18 to TRBJ2-1; D call uncertain. Germline V CDR1 and CDR2: KGHSH, LQKENI. The CDR3 contains 13 residues. Trimming removed 5 bases from V and 6 bases from J, with 11 bases in between. CDR3 in DNA: TGTGCCAGCTCAACCACAGATGGCAATGAGCAGTTCTTC. Translation gives CASSTTDGNEQFF.

The rearrangement joins TRBV18 to TRBJ2-1, with a tentative D call TRBD2 (5 bases). The CDR3 spans 14 residues. CDR1 is KGHSH and CDR2 is LQKENI in the germline V gene. V gave up 3 bases and J gave up 13 bases, with 19 bases separating them. The CDR3 reads CASSPLDSLHTQFF. In nucleotides, the CDR3 is TGTGCCAGCTCACCTTTGGACTCTCTCCACACTCAGTTCTTC.

The chain carries TRBV6-1 and TRBJ2-7, with D possibly matching TRBD2 (5 bases). CDR3 length: 15 amino acids. The V end lost 6 bases, the J end lost 6 bases, and 21 bases lay between the germline ends. Germline assignment: CDR1 MNHNS and CDR2 SASEGT. The CDR3 protein is CASRASSTVVGEQYF. DNA for the CDR3: TGTGCCAGCAGGGCTAGCTCTACGGTGGTTGGCGAGCAGTACTTC.

In regard to this clone: In the same sample, other DNA sequences code for this CDR3. The chain has TRBV11-2 and TRBJ1-1, with 8 nucleotides matching TRBD1. This CDR3 spans 15 amino acids. Looked up from germline, CDR1 is SGHAT and CDR2 is FQNNGV. V shed 0 bases and J 1 base; nucleotides not matched to a gene: 1. The CDR3 protein is CASSLDRGRNTEAFF. The CDR3 region has the DNA TGTGCCAGCAGCTTAGACAGGGGGCGGAACACTGAAGCTTTCTTT.

The chain carries TRBV19 and TRBJ1-2, with D perhaps TRBD1 (6 bases). Trimming cost V 9 bases and J 2 bases, with 22 bases left between them. CDR3 length equals 16 residues. The germline V gene encodes CDR1 LNHDA and CDR2 SQIVND (reference sequence). CDR3: CARRFISGAFNYGYTF. As DNA, the CDR3 is TGTGCCAGGCGTTTCATCTCAGGGGCCTTCAACTATGGCTACACCTTC. The whole variable domain, filled in from reference TRBV19 and TRBJ1-2, reads DGGITQSPKYLFRKEGQNVTLSCEQNLNHDAMYWYRQDPGQGLRLIYYSQIVNDFQKGDIAEGYSVSREKKESFPLTVTSAQKNPTAFYLCARRFISGAFNYGYTFGSGTRLTVV.

J is TRBJ2-1 and V is TRBV5-1, with TRBD1 as a possible D gene (6 bases). Trimming removed 4 bases at V and 5 bases at J, with 13 bases between. Germline values: CDR1 SGHRS, CDR2 YFSETQ. CDR3 length: 14 residues. Here the CDR3 reads CASSLRTAHNEQFF. The CDR3 coding sequence is TGCGCCAGCAGCCTAAGGACAGCCCACAATGAGCAGTTCTTC. Using reference TRBV5-1 and TRBJ2-1 for the parts outside the CDR3, the full variable domain is KAGVTQTPRYLIKTRGQQVTLSCSPISGHRSVSWYQQTPGQGLQFLFEYFSETQRNKGNFPGRFSGRQFSNSRSEMNVSTLELGDSALYLCASSLRTAHNEQFFGPGTRLTVL.

The chain has TRBV11-3 and TRBJ2-1; no reliable D call. Germline V CDR1 and CDR2: SGHNT, YENEEA. The CDR3 totals 17 residues. The V gene lost 0 bases and the J gene lost 0 bases, with 12 bases spanning the gap. The CDR3 sequence is CASSLESGQSSYNEQFF. The CDR3 region has the DNA TGTGCCAGCAGCTTAGAATCGGGCCAGAGCTCCTACAATGAGCAGTTCTTC. Using reference TRBV11-3 and TRBJ2-1 for the parts outside the CDR3, the full variable domain is EAGVVQSPRYKIIEKKQPVAFWCNPISGHNTLYWYLQNLGQGPELLIRYENEEAVDDSQLPKDRFSAERLKGVDSTLKIQPAELGDSAVYLCASSLESGQSSYNEQFFGPGTRLTVL.

Turning to this clone: Other DNA sequences in the sample encode the same CDR3. J is TRBJ2-5 and V is TRBV2; 8 nucleotides agree with TRBD1. The CDR3 is 14 residues long. The germline V gene encodes CDR1 SNHLY and CDR2 FYNNEI. Trimming cost V 4 bases and J 4 bases; bases outside gene matches: 5. The CDR3 bases are TGTGCCAGCAGTGGAGACAGGGGTAGAGAGACCCAGTACTTC. This translates into CASSGDRGRETQYF. Full variable domain (missing parts from reference TRBV2 and TRBJ2-5): EPEVTQTPSHQVTQMGQEVILRCVPISNHLYFYWYRQILGQKVEFLVSFYNNEISEKSEIFDDQFSVERPDGSNFTLKIRSTKLEDSAMYFCASSGDRGRETQYFGPGTRLLVL.

This chain joins TRBV10-2 and TRBJ2-7; unclear D gene. The germline gives CDR1 WSHSY, CDR2 SAAADI. This CDR3 spans 13 amino acids. Trimming removed 4 bases from V and 0 bases from J, with 7 bases in between. CDR3 DNA: TGCGCCAGCAGTGGAGACCTCTCCTACGAGCAGTACTTC. It codes for CASSGDLSYEQYF.

This clone turned up a few times. V gene TRBV10-3 combines with J gene TRBJ2-7, with TRBD1 matching 10 bases. V gave up 2 bases and J gave up 7 bases; unmatched junction bases: 5. The germline V gene has CDR1 ENHRY and CDR2 SYGVKD. CDR3 length: 14 amino acids. Here the CDR3 reads CAISETGQGGEQYF. CDR3 DNA sequence: TGTGCCATCAGTGAGACTGGACAGGGGGGGGAGCAGTACTTC.

This chain uses TRBV19 with TRBJ2-1; TRBD2 aligns across 7 bases. The germline CDR1 and CDR2 sequences are LNHDA and SQIVND (reference sequence). The CDR3 is made up of 17 amino acids. J was trimmed by 4 bases and V by 7 bases; bases with no gene match: 16. The CDR3 is CASKASGASSRYNEQFF. The DNA of the CDR3 is TGTGCCAGTAAGGCTAGCGGCGCCAGTTCCAGATACAATGAGCAGTTCTTC.

This clone was recorded only once. The chain joins TRBV7-3 to TRBJ2-5; TRBD2 aligns across 7 bases. This CDR3 has 14 amino acids. The V gene end was trimmed by 5 bases and the J gene end by 3 bases; junction bases not matched to a gene: 6. CDR1 SGHTA and CDR2 FQGTGA come from the germline V gene. CDR3 protein: CASSPKAGKETQYF. The CDR3 nucleotides read TGTGCCAGCAGCCCCAAAGCGGGGAAAGAGACCCAGTACTTC.

The chain joins TRBV28 to TRBJ1-4, with no clear D. Trimming pared 1 base from V and 7 bases from J, leaving 4 bases between. CDR1 and CDR2 (germline): MDHEN, SYDVKM. The CDR3 sequence is 12 residues long. CDR3 DNA: TGTGCCAGCAGTTTATCGCGTGAAAAACTGTTTTTT. Translated, it gives CASSLSREKLFF.

This clone was observed a single time. The gene calls are TRBV4-3 and TRBJ2-7; D is possibly TRBD2 (6 bases). The CDR3 extends over 16 amino acids. The V and J ends lost 0 bases and 4 bases respectively, with 16 bases between them. Germline V gene data show CDR1 as LGHNA and CDR2 as YSLEER. The CDR3 coding sequence is TGCGCCAGCAGCCAAGATCATCGTGGGAGGATGTACGAGCAGTACTTC. Protein product: CASSQDHRGRMYEQYF.